A single sample gave rise to the 26 T cell receptor beta chains below, sequenced in a study of T-cell reconstitution after alpha-beta-depleted transplantation in children. Unique molecular identifiers featured in how the TCRbeta library was prepared. TCRdb called the PCR reads again in MiXCR, with one record for every CDR3 protein. The sample holds around 94,000 distinct CDR3 sequences, 4.5% to 7.5% seen once. This material consisted of PBMCs, mostly from graft donor cells, taken 60 days after TCRalphabeta/CD19-depleted stem cell transplant. These receptor sequences come from a female patient aged 2 to 10 who had a stem cell transplant for Fanconi anemia, so the T cells may come from the graft donor.

V gene TRBV5-1 combines with J gene TRBJ2-5; D unresolved. V lost 3 bases and J 5 bases, leaving 14 bases between the germline ends. Germline V gene sequence: CDR1 SGHRS, CDR2 YFSETQ. CDR3 length: 14 amino acids. CDR3 region: CASSSRLSGETQYF. The CDR3, as DNA: TGCGCCAGCAGCTCCCGACTGTCCGGGGAGACCCAGTACTTC.

This clonotype occurred many times. The gene calls are TRBV5-1 and TRBJ1-1, with D perhaps TRBD1 (5 bases). Germline CDR1 reads SGHRS; CDR2 reads YFSETQ. The V gene lost 3 bases and the J gene lost 0 bases, with 15 bases spanning the gap. CDR3 length equals 16 residues. CDR3: CASSWGYETMNTEAFF. Here the CDR3 DNA reads TGCGCCAGCAGCTGGGGGTACGAGACCATGAACACTGAAGCTTTCTTT.

This clonotype came up many times. This sequence joins TRBV13 and TRBJ2-3; no firm D call. The CDR3 has 15 residues. Germline-derived CDR1 and CDR2 are PRHDT and FYEKMQ (reference sequence). Trimming took off 0 bases at V and 4 bases at J, with 11 bases between the two ends. CDR3 sequence reads: CASSLGSRTPDTQYF. In DNA, the CDR3 is TGTGCCAGCAGCTTAGGCTCGCGGACCCCAGATACGCAGTATTTT.

This clonotype was detected ten times or more. The DNA of the CDR3 is TGTGCCAGCAGCCCGTGGGGCACCGGGGAGCTGTTTTTT. Protein sequence: CASSPWGTGELFF. The chain couples TRBV7-3 to TRBJ2-2; no clear D. The CDR3 is 13 residues long. Trimming removed 5 bases at V and 4 bases at J, with 8 bases between. Germline CDR1 SGHTA, CDR2 FQGTGA. Variable domain in full (rest from reference TRBV7-3 and TRBJ2-2): GAGVSQTPSNKVTEKGKYVELRCDPISGHTALYWYRQSLGQGPEFLIYFQGTGAADDSGLPNDRFFAVRPEGSVSTLKIQRTERGDSAVYLCASSPWGTGELFFGEGSRLTVL.

This clonotype was seen ten or more times. This chain uses TRBV24-1 with TRBJ2-1, with 11 bases matching TRBD2. V shed 3 bases, J shed 5 bases, and the junction held 8 bases outside the gene matches. The CDR3 is made up of 17 amino acids. Looked up from germline, CDR1 is KGHDR and CDR2 is SFDVKD. The CDR3 region has the DNA TGTGCCACCAGTGATCCAGTAGCGGGAGGGTTGAACAATGAGCAGTTCTTC. Its protein is CATSDPVAGGLNNEQFF.

This clonotype was detected many times. The chain has TRBV7-2 and TRBJ2-7; D is possibly TRBD1 (5 bases). This CDR3 region has 12 residues. V was clipped by 4 bases and J by 3 bases, with 7 bases between them. Per the germline V gene, CDR1 is SGHTA and CDR2 is FQGNSA. The chain's CDR3 is CASSSQGYEQYF. CDR3 bases: TGTGCCAGCAGCTCCCAGGGCTACGAGCAGTACTTC.

Of note for this clonotype: A clone one base away is much larger, so this may be a read error. V and J are TRBV7-9 and TRBJ1-3; a possible D gene is TRBD1 (5 bases). The CDR3 loop spans 14 amino acids. Germline lookup yields CDR1 SEHNR and CDR2 FQNEAQ (reference sequence). V was clipped by 6 bases and J by 0 bases, with 9 bases between them. The CDR3 DNA is TGTGCCAGCAGATTTGGGGGCTCTGGAAACACCATATATTTT. Amino acid sequence: CASRFGGSGNTIYF.

This clonotype was detected many times. The gene calls are TRBV5-6 and TRBJ2-3, with 8 nucleotides matching TRBD2. CDR1 is SGHDT and CDR2 is YYEEEE in the germline V gene. The CDR3 contains 16 residues. J lost 2 bases, V lost 4 bases, and 9 bases had no gene match. CDR3 DNA sequence: TGTGCCAGCAGCCAACTAGCGGTAGAGGTCACAGATACGCAGTATTTT. Translating it yields CASSQLAVEVTDTQYF.

The chain uses TRBV5-1 and TRBJ2-2, with D hard to call. Trimming removed 4 bases from V and 2 bases from J, with 12 bases in between. Germline V lookup: CDR1 SGHRS, CDR2 YFSETQ. This CDR3 has 15 residues. CDR3 sequence reads: CASSADLPNTGELFF. CDR3 in DNA: TGCGCCAGCAGCGCGGACCTACCTAACACCGGGGAGCTGTTTTTT.

This clonotype appeared many times. The chain carries TRBV29-1 and TRBJ2-1, with TRBD1 identical over 9 bases. The CDR3 spans 14 residues. Trimming took 8 bases from V and 9 from J; bases not matched to a gene: 14. Looked up from germline, CDR1 is SQVTM and CDR2 is ANQGSEA. The CDR3 DNA is TGCAGCTTACACAGGGGGCTGGGCAATGGTGAGCAGTTCTTC. Its translation: CSLHRGLGNGEQFF.

In its sample, this clonotype was seen a few times. The CDR3 DNA is TGCGCCAGCAGTCAATCGAACAGATCCCCCTACGAGCAGTACTTC. Its protein is CASSQSNRSPYEQYF. This sequence joins TRBV23-1 and TRBJ2-7; no definite D call. TRBV23-1 is recorded as an ORF, its role being uncertain. The length of the CDR3 is 15 residues. V was trimmed by 0 bases and J by 2 bases, leaving 11 bases between them.

The chain recombines TRBV12-3 or TRBV12-4 with TRBJ1-5, with D possibly being TRBD1 (5 bases). This CDR3 region has 14 residues. V was pared by 3 bases and J by 3 bases, with 9 bases between. Here the CDR3 DNA reads TGTGCCAGCAGTTTGATAGGGGCCAATCAGCCCCAGCATTTT. Translated: CASSLIGANQPQHF.

Ten or more counts support this clonotype. The chain uses TRBV29-1 and TRBJ2-3; D gene ambiguous. This CDR3 is built from 12 residues. V gave up 4 bases and J gave up 0 bases, with 5 bases separating them. Looked up from germline, CDR1 is SQVTM and CDR2 is ANQGSEA. The CDR3 sequence: CSVGDSTDTQYF. The CDR3 DNA sequence: TGCAGCGTTGGTGATAGCACAGATACGCAGTATTTT.

This clonotype was counted at least ten times. J is TRBJ2-7 and V is TRBV4-1, with D possibly matching TRBD2 (5 bases). This CDR3 comprises 12 residues. The germline V gene encodes CDR1 MGHRA and CDR2 YSYEKL. Trimming took 2 bases from V and 10 from J, leaving 12 bases between them. DNA for the CDR3: TGCGCCAGCAGCCAAAATTTGACTACTCAGTACTTC. It translates to CASSQNLTTQYF.

This clonotype was seen ten or more times. The chain uses TRBV12-3 or TRBV12-4 and TRBJ2-3, with 8 bases identical to TRBD2. V lost 3 bases, J lost 2 bases, and 4 bases stayed unmatched. This CDR3 has 15 amino acids. The DNA for the CDR3 is TGTGCCAGCAGTTTCGGACTAGCTGTCACAGATACGCAGTATTTT. Amino acid sequence: CASSFGLAVTDTQYF.

This clonotype was recorded many times. The chain is built from TRBV12-3 or TRBV12-4 and TRBJ2-1; the D gene could be TRBD1 or TRBD2 (7 bases each). This CDR3 comprises 17 residues. Trimming shortened V by 6 bases and J by 6 bases, and 24 bases separated the two germline ends. The CDR3 region has the DNA TGTGCCAGCAGCGAAAAGATTACATCAGGGGGGGGCAATGAGCAGTTCTTC. Translated: CASSEKITSGGGNEQFF.

The chain links TRBV12-3 or TRBV12-4 to TRBJ1-1; 7 bases map to TRBD1. This CDR3 is 16 amino acids long. V shed 6 bases and J 8 bases; nucleotides not matched to a gene: 18. This CDR3 is CASSLRDPIGTEEAFF. The CDR3 coding sequence is TGTGCCAGCAGCTTGAGGGACCCTATCGGGACAGAGGAAGCTTTCTTT.

This clonotype was counted ten times or more. The chain has TRBV12-3 or TRBV12-4 and TRBJ2-5, with D possibly TRBD2 on 6 matching bases. The V end lost 3 bases, the J end lost 1 base, and 12 bases lay between the germline ends. The CDR3 extends over 15 amino acids. The CDR3 region has the DNA TGTGCCAGCAGTTTGCGGGGCCCCCCCCAAGAGACCCAGTACTTC. It is translated as CASSLRGPPQETQYF.

In its sample, this clonotype was seen many times. The rearrangement links TRBV7-9 to TRBJ1-2; D not resolved. This CDR3 contains 12 residues. Germline V gene sequence: CDR1 SEHNR, CDR2 FQNEAQ (reference sequence). With 5 bases removed from V and 8 bases from J, the gap between germline ends came to 12 bases. The CDR3 coding sequence is TGTGCCAGCAGCCCAGGTTCCTTCGGCTACACCTTC. This encodes CASSPGSFGYTF.

Ten or more counts support this clonotype. The chain joins TRBV5-1 to TRBJ2-5, with 7 bases matching TRBD2. Germline values: CDR1 SGHRS, CDR2 YFSETQ. The CDR3 is made up of 15 amino acids. Germline trimming cut 2 bases from V and 5 bases from J; bases unmatched to any gene: 9. Written as DNA, the CDR3 is TGCGCCAGCAGCTTCGGACTAGTAGTTTTGGAGACCCAGTACTTC. This encodes CASSFGLVVLETQYF.

This clonotype was seen many times. CDR3 in amino acids: CASSQGLASYNEQFF. CDR3 nucleotides: TGTGCCAGCAGCCAAGGACTAGCCTCCTACAATGAGCAGTTCTTC. This chain links TRBV14 with TRBJ2-1; 7 bases map to TRBD2. CDR3 length: 15 residues. From germline, CDR1 is SGHDN and CDR2 FVKESK. With 1 base clipped from V and 0 bases from J, the junction kept 0 bases outside the gene matches.

This clonotype was counted at least ten times. This sequence joins TRBV29-1 and TRBJ2-7, with TRBD2 matching 9 bases. The ends lost 7 bases at V and 4 bases at J; junction bases unmatched: 23. Per the germline V gene, CDR1 is SQVTM and CDR2 is ANQGSEA. This CDR3 has 18 residues. The CDR3 here is CSGARLSGSPLTPYEQYF. CDR3 nucleotides: TGCAGCGGGGCCAGGCTTAGCGGGAGTCCTCTTACCCCATACGAGCAGTACTTC.

This clonotype was seen at least ten times. The rearrangement joins TRBV20-1 to TRBJ2-3; D is unresolved. Germline V CDR1 and CDR2: DFQATT, SNEGSKA (reference sequence). The CDR3 loop spans 11 amino acids. V lost 2 bases and J 2 bases, leaving 2 bases between the germline ends. The CDR3 spells CSARITDTQYF. For the CDR3, the DNA is TGCAGTGCTAGAATCACAGATACGCAGTATTTT.

Many counts were recorded for this clonotype. This chain uses TRBV12-3 or TRBV12-4 with TRBJ2-3, with D uncertain. V was trimmed by 11 bases and J by 2 bases, leaving 8 bases between them. This CDR3 comprises 11 residues. The CDR3 reads CASAPTDTQYF. CDR3 in DNA: TGTGCCTCCGCCCCCACAGATACGCAGTATTTT.

There are many counts of this clonotype. V is TRBV20-1 and J is TRBJ2-7, with D tentatively TRBD1 or TRBD2 (7 bases each). This CDR3 spans 14 amino acids. The ends were cut back, 3 bases at V and 2 bases at J, with 14 bases in the middle. Germline V lookup: CDR1 DFQATT, CDR2 SNEGSKA (reference sequence). CDR3 protein: CSASPGGGTYEQYF. The DNA for the CDR3 is TGCAGTGCTAGCCCAGGGGGGGGTACCTACGAGCAGTACTTC.

The table lists this clonotype with many counts. V gene TRBV3-1 combines with J gene TRBJ2-1; 11 bases align to TRBD2. The CDR3 totals 21 residues. J lost 6 bases, V lost 0 bases, and 19 bases had no gene match. Germline lookup yields CDR1 LGHDT and CDR2 YNNKEL (reference sequence). CDR3 sequence (DNA): TGTGCCAGCAGCCAAGATCGTTTTGGGACTAGCGGAGACTTGTTGGGCAATGAGCAGTTCTTC. It translates to CASSQDRFGTSGDLLGNEQFF.